The source of this T cell receptor beta chain is a study of STAT5B mutations in CD4+ large granular lymphocyte leukemia. This CDR3 is 12 amino acids long. Per the germline V gene, CDR1 is MNHNY and CDR2 is SVGAGI (reference sequence). Trimming shortened V by 7 bases and J by 2 bases, and 8 bases separated the two germline ends. The method was immunoSEQ multiplex PCR; TCRdb's version includes in-frame clones alone and lacks a portion of them. The sample lists about 35,000 clones, around 67% seen once, with around 1.7% in the top ten. This receptor was identified in a human donor in good health. Sequences were obtained from CD4+ T cells from blood buffy coats. This chain uses TRBV6-6 with TRBJ2-5, with D hard to call. The chain's CDR3 is CASTNYQETQYF. CDR3 nucleotides: TGTGCCAGCACCAACTATCAAGAGACCCAGTACTTC.